Following are 11 T cell receptor beta chains from one sample sequenced in a study of graft-versus-host responses after intestinal transplantation. Their antigens remain unidentified. Assay used: immunoSEQ multiplex PCR; TCRdb lists only in-frame clones, some missing. The sample includes tens of thousands of clones, 91% of them seen just once. Sequencing was performed on unstimulated CD8+ T cells sorted from spleen or lymph node cells, taken before intestinal transplant. These receptors all come from a human donor who received an intestinal transplant.

DNA for the CDR3: TGCGCCAGCAGCCAAATCGGACAGAACACAGATACGCAGTATTTT. This sequence encodes CASSQIGQNTDTQYF. The J gene is TRBJ2-3, the V gene TRBV4-3, with D possibly TRBD1 on 6 matching bases. With 2 bases removed from V and 2 bases from J, the gap between germline ends came to 11 bases. CDR3 length: 15 amino acids. In germline, CDR1 is LGHNA, CDR2 YSLEER.

The chain is built from TRBV5-1 and TRBJ2-7, with no clear D. CDR1 SGHRS and CDR2 YFSETQ come from the germline V gene. V dropped 0 bases and J dropped 3 bases, with 4 bases sitting between them. The CDR3 has 12 amino acids. This CDR3 reads CASSLGHYEQYF. CDR3 nucleotide sequence: TGCGCCAGCAGCTTGGGACACTACGAGCAGTACTTC.

The chain links TRBV5-5 to TRBJ1-1, with 7 nucleotides matching TRBD1. J lost 3 bases, V lost 4 bases, and 12 bases had no gene match. Germline CDR1 is SGHKS and CDR2 is YYEKEE (reference sequence). This CDR3 spans 16 amino acids. The CDR3 reads CASSPPLTGRYTEAFF. The CDR3 region has the DNA TGTGCCAGCAGCCCCCCATTGACAGGGAGATACACTGAAGCTTTCTTT.

A single count supports this clone. The chain couples TRBV2 to TRBJ1-4; D perhaps matches TRBD1 (5 bases). Trimming removed 11 bases from V and 4 bases from J, with 14 bases in between. Germline lookup yields CDR1 SNHLY and CDR2 FYNNEI. The CDR3 spans 13 residues. CDR3 DNA sequence: TGTGCCCAAAAGGGGATTCTTAATGAAAAACTGTTTTTT. Translating gives CAQKGILNEKLFF. Using reference TRBV2 and TRBJ1-4 for the parts outside the CDR3, the full variable domain is EPEVTQTPSHQVTQMGQEVILRCVPISNHLYFYWYRQILGQKVEFLVSFYNNEISEKSEIFDDQFSVERPDGSNFTLKIRSTKLEDSAMYFCAQKGILNEKLFFGSGTQLSVL.

This chain connects TRBV9 to TRBJ1-2; 7 bases are shared with TRBD1. The CDR3 spans 16 residues. Germline CDR1 SGDLS, CDR2 YYNGEE. Trimming removed 3 bases from V and 5 bases from J; junction bases left unmatched: 13. The CDR3 here is CASSDEPGQILYGYTF. CDR3 in DNA: TGTGCCAGCAGCGATGAACCGGGACAGATATTATATGGCTACACCTTC.

The chain links TRBV27 to TRBJ1-1, with TRBD1 as a possible D gene (6 bases). The V gene lost 5 bases and the J gene lost 0 bases, with 13 bases spanning the gap. The germline V gene encodes CDR1 MNHEY and CDR2 SMNVEV (reference sequence). CDR3 length equals 15 residues. Here the CDR3 DNA reads TGTGCCAGCAGTGCGGGGGGCGACGTGAACACTGAAGCTTTCTTT. Translation gives CASSAGGDVNTEAFF.

CDR3 in amino acids: CASSPWQGPPNTGELFF. The CDR3 nucleotides read TGTGCCAGCTCACCGTGGCAGGGTCCCCCGAACACCGGGGAGCTGTTTTTT. The rearrangement uses TRBV18 and TRBJ2-2; D is possibly TRBD1 (5 bases). Germline V gene data show CDR1 as KGHSH and CDR2 as LQKENI. There are 17 residues in the CDR3. Trimming cost V 3 bases and J 0 bases, with 14 bases left between them.

Only one count was recorded for this clone. The CDR3 spells CASSLGTGFHEQYF. The CDR3 nucleotides are TGTGCCAGCAGCTTAGGGACAGGGTTCCACGAGCAGTACTTC. This rearrangement joins TRBV7-8 to TRBJ2-7, with TRBD1 matching 8 bases. There are 14 residues in the CDR3. Germline CDR1 is SGHVS and CDR2 is FQNEAQ. Losses at the gene ends were 1 base for V and 5 bases for J; bases not matched to a gene: 4. Using reference TRBV7-8 and TRBJ2-7 for the parts outside the CDR3, the full variable domain is GAGVSQSPRYKVAKRGQDVALRCDPISGHVSLFWYQQALGQGPEFLTYFQNEAQLDKSGLPSDRFFAERPEGSVSTLKIQRTQQEDSAVYLCASSLGTGFHEQYFGPGTRLTVT.

The chain employs TRBV4-3 and TRBJ2-6; D perhaps matches TRBD2 (7 bases). The CDR3 covers 22 residues. Trimming stripped 0 bases from V and 0 bases from J, with 24 bases between. Germline-derived CDR1 and CDR2 are LGHNA and YSLEER. DNA for the CDR3: TGCGCCAGCAGCCAAGATCGGGGGGAATTGGGGGCTATCCTCTCTGGGGCCAACGTCCTGACTTTC. Encoded protein: CASSQDRGELGAILSGANVLTF.

The chain uses TRBV28 and TRBJ2-3; TRBD1 agrees at 8 bases. Germline V gives CDR1 MDHEN, CDR2 SYDVKM. After removal of 6 bases from V and 6 bases from J, the junction contained 8 bases not matched to a gene. CDR3 length: 14 residues. Here the CDR3 reads CASSPRQGWDTQYF. The CDR3, as DNA: TGTGCCAGCAGCCCCCGACAGGGGTGGGATACGCAGTATTTT.

This clone came up once. V usage is TRBV27 and J usage is TRBJ2-2; 13 bases fit TRBD2. The CDR3 contains 18 residues. The ends lost 5 bases at V and 4 bases at J; junction bases unmatched: 10. Germline V gene sequence: CDR1 MNHEY, CDR2 SMNVEV (reference sequence). The CDR3 loop is CASSPQVGLAGSTGELFF. CDR3 DNA sequence: TGTGCCAGCAGTCCCCAGGTGGGACTAGCGGGAAGCACCGGGGAGCTGTTTTTT.